The 10 T cell receptor beta chains in this list originate from one sample, sequenced in a study of blood T cell repertoires in COVID-19. The method was immunoSEQ multiplex PCR; TCRdb's version includes in-frame clones alone and lacks a portion of them. In the table there are roughly 440,000 clones, approximately 88% of which are singletons. The sequenced material came from peripheral blood. The receptors derive from a woman aged 50 to 60 with COVID-19, enrolled during active disease.

The V call is TRBV15, the J call TRBJ2-1; 11 nucleotides line up with TRBD2. There are 16 residues in the CDR3. V was pared by 3 bases and J by 9 bases, with 10 bases of the junction left unmatched. Per germline, CDR1 LNHNV and CDR2 YYDKDF (reference sequence). The CDR3 DNA reads as TGTGCCACCAGCAGGCTGATAGCGGGGGGGCCCGGTGAGCAGTTCTTC. Translation: CATSRLIAGGPGEQFF. Full variable domain (outside the CDR3, taken from reference TRBV15 and TRBJ2-1): DAMVIQNPRYQVTQFGKPVTLSCSQTLNHNVMYWYQQKSSQAPKLLFHYYDKDFNNEADTPDNFQSRRPNTSFCFLDIRSPGLGDTAMYLCATSRLIAGGPGEQFFGPGTRLTVL.

Points on this clone: Other DNA sequences in the same sample also yield this CDR3. This sequence joins TRBV9 and TRBJ2-7; 9 bases match TRBD1. The length of the CDR3 is 13 residues. The V gene's germline CDR1 is SGDLS and CDR2 YYNGEE. Unmatched junction bases numbered 2, after V lost 2 bases and J lost 5 bases. This CDR3 reads CASSVGTGNEQYF. CDR3 coding DNA: TGTGCCAGCAGCGTTGGGACAGGGAACGAGCAGTACTTC. Full variable domain (rest looked up from reference TRBV9 and TRBJ2-7): DSGVTQTPKHLITATGQRVTLRCSPRSGDLSVYWYQQSLDQGLQFLIQYYNGEERAKGNILERFSAQQFPDLHSELNLSSLELGDSALYFCASSVGTGNEQYFGPGTRLTVT.

J is TRBJ1-1 and V is TRBV10-1; tentatively, D is TRBD1 (5 bases). Trimming pared 6 bases from V and 6 bases from J, leaving 11 bases between. The CDR3 runs to 12 residues. Germline V lookup: CDR1 WNHNN, CDR2 SYGVQD (reference sequence). DNA for the CDR3: TGCGCCAGCAGGGGGGACTTTTCTGAAGCTTTCTTT. This codes for CASRGDFSEAFF.

In its sample, this clone was seen once. The J gene is TRBJ1-2, the V gene TRBV25-1, with TRBD1 matching 9 bases. The V segment lost 5 bases and the J segment 6 bases; nucleotides outside the gene matches: 10. Germline CDR1 is MGHDK and CDR2 is SYGVNS. The CDR3 covers 15 residues. CDR3 bases: TGTGCCAGCAGTCCCCGGGACAGGGACCTAAATGGCTACACCTTC. Protein: CASSPRDRDLNGYTF.

This chain connects TRBV6-1 to TRBJ1-6; no reliable D call. Germline lookup yields CDR1 MNHNS and CDR2 SASEGT. V was clipped by 1 base and J by 7 bases, with 11 bases between them. CDR3 length: 15 amino acids. The CDR3 sequence is CASSEDPGPNSPLHF. The CDR3 DNA reads TGTGCCAGCAGTGAAGACCCGGGTCCCAATTCACCCCTCCACTTT.

The chain carries TRBV4-1 and TRBJ1-6, with no clear D. CDR1 and CDR2 from the germline V gene are MGHRA and YSYEKL. V dropped 1 base and J dropped 0 bases, with 7 bases sitting between them. The CDR3 is made up of 16 amino acids. The CDR3 DNA reads as TGCGCCAGCAGCCAAGTCCTGAGCTCCTATAATTCACCCCTCCACTTT. It codes for CASSQVLSSYNSPLHF.

V and J are TRBV28 and TRBJ1-2; 7 bases line up with TRBD1. The CDR3 runs 13 residues. V shed 5 bases, J shed 4 bases, and the junction held 4 bases outside the gene matches. The germline gives CDR1 MDHEN, CDR2 SYDVKM. The CDR3 sequence: CASSPGGGYGYTF. In DNA, the CDR3 is TGTGCCAGCAGTCCAGGGGGTGGCTATGGCTACACCTTC.

The sample holds one count of this clone. The J gene is TRBJ1-1, the V gene TRBV15, with 8 bases aligning to TRBD1. The CDR3 length is 12 residues. Germline loops: CDR1 LNHNV, CDR2 YYDKDF (reference sequence). With V trimmed by 8 bases and J by 8 bases, 7 bases remained unmatched. The CDR3 sequence is CATRDRRREAFF. The CDR3 DNA follows: TGTGCCACCCGGGACAGGAGGAGAGAAGCTTTCTTT.

The chain uses TRBV9 and TRBJ2-7; 9 positions match TRBD1. J lost 0 bases, V lost 10 bases, and 5 bases had no gene match. Germline V gene sequence: CDR1 SGDLS, CDR2 YYNGEE. The CDR3 has 13 amino acids. In DNA, the CDR3 is TGTGCCTCCGGGACAGGGAGCTCCTACGAGCAGTACTTC. Translation: CASGTGSSYEQYF.

V usage is TRBV4-1 and J usage is TRBJ1-2; TRBD1 is a possible D gene (5 bases). CDR1 and CDR2 (germline): MGHRA, YSYEKL. Trimming left V 4 bases short and J 8 bases short, with 11 bases between. The CDR3 contains 12 residues. The CDR3 protein is CASSLTGVGYTF. DNA for the CDR3: TGCGCCAGCAGCCTTACGGGGGTGGGCTACACCTTC.